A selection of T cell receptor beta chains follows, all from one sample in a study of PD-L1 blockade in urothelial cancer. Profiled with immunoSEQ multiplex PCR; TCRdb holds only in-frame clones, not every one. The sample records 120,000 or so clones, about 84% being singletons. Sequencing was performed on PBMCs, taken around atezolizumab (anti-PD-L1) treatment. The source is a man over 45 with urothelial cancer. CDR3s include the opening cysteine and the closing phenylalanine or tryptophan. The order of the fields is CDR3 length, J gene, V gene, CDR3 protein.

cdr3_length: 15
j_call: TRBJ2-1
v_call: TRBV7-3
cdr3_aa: CASRRTSGREDEQFF

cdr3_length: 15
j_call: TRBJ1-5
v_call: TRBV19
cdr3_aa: CASSYRGTGNQPQHF

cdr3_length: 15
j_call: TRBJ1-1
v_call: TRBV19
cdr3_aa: CASSLNRGLGTEAFF

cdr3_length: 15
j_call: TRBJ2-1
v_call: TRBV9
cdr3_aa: CASSATSGVYNEQFF

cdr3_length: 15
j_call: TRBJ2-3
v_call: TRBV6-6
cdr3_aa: CASSSRGTSTDTQYF

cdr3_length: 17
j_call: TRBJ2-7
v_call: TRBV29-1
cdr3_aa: CSVEGPLYASGDYEQYF

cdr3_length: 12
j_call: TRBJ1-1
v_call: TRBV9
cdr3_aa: CASSETTGTAFF

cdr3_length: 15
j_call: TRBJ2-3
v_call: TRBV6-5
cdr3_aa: CASSTRASGTSTQYF

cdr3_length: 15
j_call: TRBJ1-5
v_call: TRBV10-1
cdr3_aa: CASSRGTGINQPQHF

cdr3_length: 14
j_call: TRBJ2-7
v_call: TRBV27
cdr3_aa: CASKGRRAAYEQYF

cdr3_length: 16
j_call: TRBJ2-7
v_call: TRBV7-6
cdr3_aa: CASSYDTGTSGYEQYF

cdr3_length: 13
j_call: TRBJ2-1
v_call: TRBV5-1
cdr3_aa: CASRLAGANEQFF

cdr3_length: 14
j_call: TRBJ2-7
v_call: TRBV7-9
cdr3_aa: CASSLEGTGYEQYF

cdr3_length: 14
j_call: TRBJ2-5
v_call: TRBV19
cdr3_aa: CASSSEAGRETQYF

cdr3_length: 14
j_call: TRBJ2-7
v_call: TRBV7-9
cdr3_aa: CASSQGLAAYEQYF

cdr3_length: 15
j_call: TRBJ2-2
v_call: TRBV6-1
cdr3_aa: CASSAALAGGGELFF

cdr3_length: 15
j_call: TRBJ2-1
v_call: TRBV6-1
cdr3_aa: CASSGGHLSYNEQFF

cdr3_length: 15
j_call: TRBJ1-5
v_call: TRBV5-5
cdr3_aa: CASSFGPGLNQPQHF

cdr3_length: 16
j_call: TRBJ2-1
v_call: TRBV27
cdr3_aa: CASSPGLVYSYNEQFF

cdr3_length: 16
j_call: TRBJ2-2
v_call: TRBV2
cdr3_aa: CASGGTSGRATGELFF

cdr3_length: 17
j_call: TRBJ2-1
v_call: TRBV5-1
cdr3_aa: CASRGTSGTESYNEQFF

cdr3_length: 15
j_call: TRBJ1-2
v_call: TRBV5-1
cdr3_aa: CASSLEIREGYGYTF

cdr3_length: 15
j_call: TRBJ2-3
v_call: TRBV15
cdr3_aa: CATSKERTSTDTQYF

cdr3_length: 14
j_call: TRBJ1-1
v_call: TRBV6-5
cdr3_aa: CASSYSRDNTEAFF

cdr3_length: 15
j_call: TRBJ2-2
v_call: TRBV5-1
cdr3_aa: CASSLYTRGTGELFF

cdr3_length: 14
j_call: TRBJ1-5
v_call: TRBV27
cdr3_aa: CASSSLTGNQPQHF

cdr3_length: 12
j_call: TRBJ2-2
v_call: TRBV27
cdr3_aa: CASGVLAGELFF

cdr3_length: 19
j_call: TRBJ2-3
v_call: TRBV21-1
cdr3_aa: CASSKVGEKQREGTDTQYF

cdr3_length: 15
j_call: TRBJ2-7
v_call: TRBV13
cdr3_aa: CASSTNGLLGHEQYF

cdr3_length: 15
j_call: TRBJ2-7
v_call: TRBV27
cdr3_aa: CASSLTGQPFYEQYF

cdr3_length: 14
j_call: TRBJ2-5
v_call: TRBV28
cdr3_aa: CASTTQGPQETQYF

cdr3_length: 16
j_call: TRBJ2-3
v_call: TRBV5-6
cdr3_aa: CASSLIAGGRTDTQYF

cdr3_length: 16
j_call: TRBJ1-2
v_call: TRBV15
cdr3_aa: CATSRETPGSNYGYTF

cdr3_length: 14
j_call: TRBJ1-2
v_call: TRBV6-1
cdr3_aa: CASTGALGNYGYTF

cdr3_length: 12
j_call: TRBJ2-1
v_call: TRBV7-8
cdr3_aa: CASSPLRVEQFF

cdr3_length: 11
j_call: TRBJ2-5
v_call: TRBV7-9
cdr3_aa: CAIVAQETQYF

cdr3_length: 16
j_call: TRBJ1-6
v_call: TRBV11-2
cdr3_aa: CASSLVAGSYNSPLHF

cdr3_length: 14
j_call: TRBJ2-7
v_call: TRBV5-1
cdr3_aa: CASSLVAGRGEQYF

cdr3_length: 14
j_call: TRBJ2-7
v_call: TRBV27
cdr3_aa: CASSPGTSGLEQYF

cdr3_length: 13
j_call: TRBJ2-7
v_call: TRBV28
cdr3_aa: CASYWDTSYEQYF

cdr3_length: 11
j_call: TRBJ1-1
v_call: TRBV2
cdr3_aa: CASSPQGAAFF

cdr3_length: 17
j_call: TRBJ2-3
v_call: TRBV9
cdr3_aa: CASSVGGLRGSGDTQYF

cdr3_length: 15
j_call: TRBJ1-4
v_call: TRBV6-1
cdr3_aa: CASSELSRGNEKLFF

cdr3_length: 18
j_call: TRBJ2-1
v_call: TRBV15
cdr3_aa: CATSRATSTGSRRNEQFF

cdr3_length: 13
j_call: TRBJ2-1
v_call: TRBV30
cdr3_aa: CAWRTLLGGRLFF

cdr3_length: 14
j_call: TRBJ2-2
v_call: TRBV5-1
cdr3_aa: CASSPLTGAGELFF

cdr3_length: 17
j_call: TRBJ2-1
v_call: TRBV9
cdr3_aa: CASSGNRWDRGYNEQFF

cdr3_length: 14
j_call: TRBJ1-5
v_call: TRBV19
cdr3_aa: CASSTPGQNQPQHF

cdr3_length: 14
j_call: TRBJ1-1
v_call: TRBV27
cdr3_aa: CASSLWQAHTEAFF